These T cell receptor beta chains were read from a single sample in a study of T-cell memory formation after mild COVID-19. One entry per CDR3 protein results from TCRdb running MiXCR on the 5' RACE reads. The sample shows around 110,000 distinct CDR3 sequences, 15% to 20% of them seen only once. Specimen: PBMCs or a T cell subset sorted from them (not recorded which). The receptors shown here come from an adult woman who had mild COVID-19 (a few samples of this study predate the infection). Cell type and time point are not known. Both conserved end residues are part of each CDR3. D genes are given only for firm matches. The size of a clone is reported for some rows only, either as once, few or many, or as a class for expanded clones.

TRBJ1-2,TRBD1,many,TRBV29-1,TGCAGCGTTGATAGCCGGGACAGGGAACCGTATGGCTACACCTTC,CSVDSRDREPYGYTF
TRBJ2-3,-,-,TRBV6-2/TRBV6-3,TGTGCCAGCACCCTCTCGGACCGACCCACAGATACGCAGTATTTT,CASTLSDRPTDTQYF
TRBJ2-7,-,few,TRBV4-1,TGCGCCAGCAGCCAAGATTTCTTGGGCAGCTCCTACGAGCAGTACTTC,CASSQDFLGSSYEQYF
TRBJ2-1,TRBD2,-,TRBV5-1,TGCGCCAGCAGCTTGGAGGGGACTAGCGGGGGGCAGCCCTATGAGCAGTTCTTC,CASSLEGTSGGQPYEQFF
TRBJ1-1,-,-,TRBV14,TGTGCCAGCAGCCAAGATTGGGCGCTGTCGAGAGGCGGTTTCATGAACACTGAAGCTTTCTTT,CASSQDWALSRGGFMNTEAFF
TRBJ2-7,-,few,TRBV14,TGTGCCAGCAGCCAAGATCGGAACGGCTACGAGCAGTACTTC,CASSQDRNGYEQYF
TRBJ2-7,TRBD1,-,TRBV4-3,TGCGCCAGCAGCCAAGCCAGGGGGCACGAGCAGTACTTC,CASSQARGHEQYF
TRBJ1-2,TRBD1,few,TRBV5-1,TGCGCCAGCAGCTTTACAGGGGGCGAGTGGGGTCACTATGGCTACACCTTC,CASSFTGGEWGHYGYTF
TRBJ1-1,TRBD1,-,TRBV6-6,TGTGCCAGCAGTTACAGGTTTCACACAGGGGACATGAACACTGAAGCTTTCTTT,CASSYRFHTGDMNTEAFF
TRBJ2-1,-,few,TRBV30,TGTGCCTGGGAGCATGGCGGGCAGTTCTTC,CAWEHGGQFF
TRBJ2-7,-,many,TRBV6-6,TGTGCCAGCAGTTACTCGGTGTACGAGCAGTACTTC,CASSYSVYEQYF
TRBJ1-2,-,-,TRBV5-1,TGCGCCAGCAGCCGGAGGGGCAGGGACTATGGCTACACCTTC,CASSRRGRDYGYTF
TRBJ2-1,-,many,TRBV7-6,TGTGCCAGCAGCCCCCAAAATGGATTTGATGAGCAGTTCTTC,CASSPQNGFDEQFF
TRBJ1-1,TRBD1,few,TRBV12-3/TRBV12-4,TGTGCCAGCAGTGCCCTGGACAGGGAGAACACTGAAGCTTTCTTT,CASSALDRENTEAFF
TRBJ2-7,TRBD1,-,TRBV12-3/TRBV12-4,TGTGCCAGCAGTATCGACAGGGGGAGATACGAGCAGTACTTC,CASSIDRGRYEQYF
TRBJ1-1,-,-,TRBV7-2,TGTGCCAGCAGCTTAACTACGGACACTGGTGGGGCTGAAGCTTTCTTT,CASSLTTDTGGAEAFF
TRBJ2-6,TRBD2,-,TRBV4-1,TGCGCCAGCAGCCAAGAGTCAGGGACTAGCGGGGGTGCGGGTTCTGGGGCCAACGTCCTGACTTTC,CASSQESGTSGGAGSGANVLTF
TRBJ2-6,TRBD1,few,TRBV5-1,TGCGCCAGCAGCTTGGGACAGGGGTTTCCTCTGAGAGCCAACGTCCTGACTTTC,CASSLGQGFPLRANVLTF
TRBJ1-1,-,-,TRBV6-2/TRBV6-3,TGTGCCAGCAGTTACTCAGAGGGGCTCTACACTGAAGCTTTCTTT,CASSYSEGLYTEAFF
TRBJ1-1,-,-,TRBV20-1,TGCAGTGCTAGATCTCAGGGGCGGACTGAAGCTTTCTTT,CSARSQGRTEAFF
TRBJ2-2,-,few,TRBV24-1,TGTGCCACTGGGGAGGCCCGGAACACCGGGGAGCTGTTTTTT,CATGEARNTGELFF
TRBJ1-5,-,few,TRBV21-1,TGTGCCAGCAGCACCTGGACAGGGGTACGTCAGCCCCAGCATTTT,CASSTWTGVRQPQHF
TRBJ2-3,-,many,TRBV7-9,TGTGCCAGCAGCTTCCCCACAGATACGCAGTATTTT,CASSFPTDTQYF
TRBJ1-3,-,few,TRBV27,TGTGCCAGCAGTTCGTCCGGGTGGGCTGGAAACACCATATATTTT,CASSSSGWAGNTIYF
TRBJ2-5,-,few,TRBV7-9,TGTGCCAGCAGTATCGCCGGACATGAGACCCAGTACTTC,CASSIAGHETQYF
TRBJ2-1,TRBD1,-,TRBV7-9,TGTGCCAGCAGCCCTTCCCTTGGGACAGCCAATGAGCAGTTCTTC,CASSPSLGTANEQFF
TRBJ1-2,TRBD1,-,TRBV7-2,TGTGCCAGCAGTCCCGGGACAGGGTACTATGGCTACACCTTC,CASSPGTGYYGYTF